This TCR beta chain was recorded in a study of regulatory T cells in long-lasting Graves disease. Study summary: To qualify as persistent, Graves' disease required over 5 years of antithyroid drugs with positive TSH receptor antibodies.

Regarding time point: persistent/refractory GD, antithyroid drugs over 5 years with positive TRAb. PBMC-derived RNA was used for the TCR library. In building TCR beta libraries, iRepertoire HTBI primers were used together with Arm-PCR of CDR3 regions. TCRdb re-analysed the multiplex PCR reads in MiXCR, keeping a single row per CDR3 protein. The sample comprises some 440,000 distinct CDR3 sequences, around 21% of which are singletons, and approximately 8% rests with the top ten. CDR1 and CDR2 (germline): SEHNR, FQNEAQ (reference sequence). There are 14 residues in the CDR3. V gave up 5 bases and J gave up 7 bases; unmatched junction bases: 5. This clonotype was observed at least ten times.

The source of this sequence is a female donor with Graves disease. This specimen consisted of peripheral blood mononuclear cells (PBMCs), obtained when the disease was refractory, from a patient treated with antithyroid drugs. This chain uses TRBV7-9 with TRBJ1-4, with 9 bases that match TRBD1. In nucleotides, the CDR3 is TGTGCCAGCAGCCCGGACAGGGGCGGTGAAAAACTGTTTTTT. Translated, it gives CASSPDRGGEKLFF.